This T cell receptor (beta chain) emerged from a study of cytomegalovirus exposure and HLA in healthy donors. Study as a whole: Researchers previously reported finding 90 million to 130 million unique TCR beta sequences from some 180 million T cells.

Researchers ran the PCR with 60 Vbeta and 13 Jbeta primers. Only in-frame clones appear in the TCRdb table, and some are missing; sequencing was by immunoSEQ multiplex PCR. Altogether about 240,000 clones are present, 70% to 90% being singletons, with the ten largest covering 0.2% to 0.25%. Germline-derived CDR1 and CDR2 are SGHRS and YFSETQ. The CDR3 runs 14 residues. After removal of 0 bases from V and 11 bases from J, the junction contained 10 bases not matched to a gene. Sequenced sample: PBMCs. The clonotype was recovered from a girl aged 2-10 years in good health and CMV-seronegative. This sequence joins TRBV5-1 and TRBJ1-1; TRBD1 matches at 7 bases. The CDR3 bases are TGCGCCAGCAGCTTGGAAGCGGACAGGCGGCGGGCTTTCTTT. Translated, it gives CASSLEADRRRAFF.